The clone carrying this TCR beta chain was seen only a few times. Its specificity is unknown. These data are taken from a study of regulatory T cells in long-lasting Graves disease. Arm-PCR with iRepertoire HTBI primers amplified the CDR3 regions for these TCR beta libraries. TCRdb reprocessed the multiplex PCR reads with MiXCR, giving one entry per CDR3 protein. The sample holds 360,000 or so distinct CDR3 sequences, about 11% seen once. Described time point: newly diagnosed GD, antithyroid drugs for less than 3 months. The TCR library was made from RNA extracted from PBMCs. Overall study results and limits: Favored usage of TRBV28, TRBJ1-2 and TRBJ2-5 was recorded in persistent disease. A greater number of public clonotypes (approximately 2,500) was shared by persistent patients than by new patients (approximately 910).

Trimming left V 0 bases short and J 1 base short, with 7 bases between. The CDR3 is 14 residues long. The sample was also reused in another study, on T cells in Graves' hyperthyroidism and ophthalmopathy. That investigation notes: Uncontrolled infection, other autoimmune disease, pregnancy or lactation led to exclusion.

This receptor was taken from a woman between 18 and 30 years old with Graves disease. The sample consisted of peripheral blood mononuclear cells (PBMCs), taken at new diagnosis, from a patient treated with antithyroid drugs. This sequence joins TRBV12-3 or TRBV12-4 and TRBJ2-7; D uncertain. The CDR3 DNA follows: TGTGCCAGCAGTTTAGCGGACGGATCCTACGAGCAGTACTTC. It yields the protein CASSLADGSYEQYF.